Shown below are 2 T cell receptor beta chains from a single sample sequenced in a study of identical twins (TCRdb year 2016). The method was 5' RACE. TCRdb lists the instrument as Illumina HiSeq 2000. TCRdb applied fastp at Q25 and MiXCR to the public reads, then kept only in-frame beta chains. When rows share a CDR3 protein, they turn into one entry using the most common DNA and genes. This sample is represented by about 530,000 distinct CDR3 sequences; roughly 15% of them were singletons. The ten largest clones take up more than 0.4% of the sample. These same data were also listed under a study on yellow fever vaccine responses in identical twins.

The specimen was CD4+ T cells sorted from blood. All receptors derive from a woman aged 18-29 years in good health.

In DNA, the CDR3 is TGTGCCAGCGGGCCCAGATTTAGCTCCTACAATGAGCAGTTCTTC. This translates into CASGPRFSSYNEQFF. V and J are TRBV12-3 or TRBV12-4 and TRBJ2-1, with unresolved D. V shed 8 bases and J shed 0 bases, with 14 bases lying between them. This CDR3 is 15 amino acids long.

This sequence joins TRBV5-1 and TRBJ2-2; D is possibly TRBD2 (6 bases). The V end was cut by 3 bases, the J end by 1 base, with 16 bases between. Germline CDR1 is SGHRS and CDR2 is YFSETQ. This CDR3 is built from 17 residues. CDR3 sequence reads: CASSSLGGSVNTGELFF. CDR3 nucleotide sequence: TGCGCCAGCAGCTCCCTGGGGGGTAGCGTGAACACCGGGGAGCTGTTTTTT.